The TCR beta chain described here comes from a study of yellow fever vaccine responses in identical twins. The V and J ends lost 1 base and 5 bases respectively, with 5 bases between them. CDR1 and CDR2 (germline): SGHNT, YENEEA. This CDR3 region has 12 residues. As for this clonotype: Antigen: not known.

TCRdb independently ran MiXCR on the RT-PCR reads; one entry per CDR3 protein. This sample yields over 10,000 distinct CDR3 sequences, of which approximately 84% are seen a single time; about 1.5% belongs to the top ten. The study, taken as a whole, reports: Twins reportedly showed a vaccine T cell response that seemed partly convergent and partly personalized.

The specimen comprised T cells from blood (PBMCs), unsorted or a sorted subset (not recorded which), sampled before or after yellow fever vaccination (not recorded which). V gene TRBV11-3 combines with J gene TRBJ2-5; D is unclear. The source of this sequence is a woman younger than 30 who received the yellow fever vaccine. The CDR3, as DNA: TGTGCCAGCAGCTTAGCTCCCGAGACCCAGTACTTC. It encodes CASSLAPETQYF. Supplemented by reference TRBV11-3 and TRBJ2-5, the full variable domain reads EAGVVQSPRYKIIEKKQPVAFWCNPISGHNTLYWYLQNLGQGPELLIRYENEEAVDDSQLPKDRFSAERLKGVDSTLKIQPAELGDSAVYLCASSLAPETQYFGPGTRLLVL.